The source of this TCR beta chain is a study of patients and donors after allogeneic stem cell transplantation. MiXCR was run by TCRdb on the RT-PCR reads, yielding one entry per CDR3 protein. The data hold a few hundred thousand distinct CDR3 sequences, with less than 50% observed a single time. The CDR3 extends over 15 amino acids. The germline CDR1 and CDR2 sequences are DFQATT and SNEGSKA (reference sequence). V was cut by 6 bases and J by 5 bases, with 20 bases left in between. This TCR came from a human donor who was either an allogeneic HSCT recipient or a stem cell or donor lymphocyte infusion donor (not recorded which). It is not recorded whose cells these are; they may come from a transplant donor. The sequenced sample was blood, either unsorted or a sorted T cell fraction (not recorded which). The chain carries TRBV20-1 and TRBJ1-5, with D tentatively TRBD1 (6 bases). For the CDR3, the DNA is TGCAGTGCCGCTCCTACAGGGACCCTATATCAGCCCCAGCATTTT. Protein product: CSAAPTGTLYQPQHF.